This T cell receptor (beta chain) was recovered during a study of T cell responses to AZD1222 COVID-19 vaccine. Worth noting for this clone: The antigen remains undetermined. Other DNA sequences in this sample translate to the same CDR3.

V was trimmed by 1 base and J by 0 bases, leaving 10 bases between them. Germline V CDR1 and CDR2: SGDLS, YYNGEE. This CDR3 spans 16 amino acids. Using immunoSEQ multiplex PCR, the repertoire was profiled, and TCRdb retains in-frame clones only, with some absent. This table has approximately 150,000 clones, roughly nine tenths appearing once. General study findings and limits: Seropositive AZD1222 recipients at baseline numbered only six or seven. The donors showed a predominance of white British ancestry and of females, with possible underestimation of clonal diversity. The study found Spike-specific TCR breadth and depth rose after two AZD1222 doses.

Material: peripheral blood, obtained 28 days after the second AZD1222 dose. The chain uses TRBV9 and TRBJ1-4; D gene uncertain. This TCR was recovered from an adult who received the AZD1222 COVID-19 vaccine. CDR3 DNA: TGTGCCAGCAGCGTACGGGGATCAGCAACTAATGAAAAACTGTTTTTT. It translates to CASSVRGSATNEKLFF.